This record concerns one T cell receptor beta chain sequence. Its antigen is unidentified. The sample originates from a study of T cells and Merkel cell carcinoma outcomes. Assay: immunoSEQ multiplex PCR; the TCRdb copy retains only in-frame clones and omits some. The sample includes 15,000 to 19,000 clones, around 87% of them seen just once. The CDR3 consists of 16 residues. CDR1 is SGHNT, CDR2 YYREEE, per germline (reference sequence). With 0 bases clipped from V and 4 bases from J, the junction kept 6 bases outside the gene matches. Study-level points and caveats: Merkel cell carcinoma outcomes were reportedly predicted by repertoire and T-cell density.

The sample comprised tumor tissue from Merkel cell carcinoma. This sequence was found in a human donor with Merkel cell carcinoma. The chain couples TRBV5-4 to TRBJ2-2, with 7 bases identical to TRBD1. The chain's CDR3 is CASSLGMRGRTGELFF. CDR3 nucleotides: TGTGCCAGCAGCTTGGGAATGAGGGGGCGCACCGGGGAGCTGTTTTTT. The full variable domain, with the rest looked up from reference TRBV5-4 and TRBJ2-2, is ETGVTQSPTHLIKTRGQQVTLRCSSQSGHNTVSWYQQALGQGPQFIFQYYREEENGRGNFPPRFSGLQFPNYSSELNVNALELDDSALYLCASSLGMRGRTGELFFGEGSRLTVL.